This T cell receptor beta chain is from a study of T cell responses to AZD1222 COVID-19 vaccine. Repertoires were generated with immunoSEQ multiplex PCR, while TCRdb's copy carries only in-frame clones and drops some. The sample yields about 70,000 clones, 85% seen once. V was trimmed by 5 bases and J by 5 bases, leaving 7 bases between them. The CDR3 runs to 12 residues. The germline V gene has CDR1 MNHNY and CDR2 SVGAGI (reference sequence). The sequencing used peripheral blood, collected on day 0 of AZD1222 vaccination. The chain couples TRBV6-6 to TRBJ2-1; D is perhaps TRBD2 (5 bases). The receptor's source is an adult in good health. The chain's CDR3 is CASSEGNNEQFF. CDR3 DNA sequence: TGTGCCAGCAGTGAGGGCAACAATGAGCAGTTCTTC.